This T cell receptor (beta chain) emerged from a study of beta chain features in type 1 diabetes (dated by TCRdb to the late 2010s). Turning to the overall study: Mean age, gender distribution, total cell number and subset yield did not differ between patients and healthy donors. Across all samples, approximately 98,000,000 sorted cells were examined, and cell number per subset correlated strongly with RNA yield. The study compared TCRB repertoires of sorted circulating CD4+ T cell subsets between recently diagnosed type 1 diabetes patients and matched healthy donors. Regulatory and stem cell-like memory subsets were isolated from only 8 patients and roughly 8 healthy donors, whereas naive and central memory subsets came from all 28 donors.

The germline V gene yields SGHRS for CDR1 and YFSETQ for CDR2. Trimming at the junction amounts to 0 bases on V and 6 bases on J, and the germline ends lie 6 bases apart. The CDR3 spans 12 residues, from the cysteine through the phenylalanine. Solely the CDR3 DNA is kept, with 36 bases framed from the first base. The entire isolated RNA was reverse transcribed using the High Capacity cDNA Reverse Transcription Kit, and thus expressed TCRB transcripts were sequenced. Deep immunoSEQ sequencing was applied to naive, central memory and regulatory T cell samples, giving an average of around 3.8 million total reads per sample. Sorted cells were lysed in RLT buffer, and RNA was extracted using DNase-treated RNeasy Micro or Mini kits according to cell number. Each cell subset was processed on its own to prevent cross-contamination, while patient and healthy donor samples were processed together. The immunoSEQ multiplex PCR was used to amplify TCRB sequences from cDNA, yielding 87-bp fragments that span the CDR3 region. Amplicons were sequenced on the Illumina HiSeq platform. The authors' analysis ran thus. PCR bias was corrected computationally using synthetic template baselines, and reads within Hamming distance 2 were collapsed, with unmergeable singletons discarded. Reads were aligned against IMGT to assign V, D and J genes, CDR3 length and insertions or deletions at six rearrangement sites. Within each subset, clonotype counts were normalized to the number of sorted cells before true diversity and Gini coefficients were calculated with the tcR R package. Repertoire sharing was quantified using the overlap coefficient calculated on TCRB nucleotide sequences. The clones in this table, taken by TCRdb from immuneACCESS, are in-frame only. Not every clone is retained; where verified, under half of the shortfall comes from an unresolved V gene, and the cause of the rest is unknown. V and J calls and clone size are copied from that table; D and trimming were computed from the DNA. The sample table holds over 150,000 clones, of which less than 15% were seen once. The top ten constitute 0.62% of the sample.

Findings and caveats that apply to the study as a whole: HLA sub-analyses involved small numbers of individuals, so any influence of HLA type on TCRB rearrangement remained unresolved. Because cDNA was sequenced instead of genomic DNA, activated cells with high expression could be over-represented, although the groups did not differ in activation or CD3 levels. PCR may preferentially amplify shorter templates, but because patient and control samples were amplified and corrected together, any resulting skew would affect both groups equally. In all four CD4+ subsets, TCRB CDR3 length was moderately but significantly shorter in type 1 diabetes patients. Naive, central memory and regulatory TCRB repertoires appeared to be more alike among patients than among healthy donors. Patients with type 1 diabetes made fewer insertions and deleted more nucleotides at VDJ recombination sites, implying thymic rearrangement abnormalities.

This clone has only a few counts. Its recognized antigen is unknown. Base-call qualities are not available, and no considerably larger clone is one nucleotide away. Each donor gave one peripheral blood draw, averaging roughly 120 mL, which was collected into heparinised tubes. Naive, central memory, regulatory and stem cell-like memory CD4+ T cells were sorted on a BD FACSAria II using a panel including CD45RO, CCR7, CD25, CD127, CD95 and CD27. Purity was above 98% for every sorted population. Right away, PBMCs were isolated by Lymphoprep density gradient centrifugation and were stained directly, with no culture step. Samples were stained and sorted in pairs, with one healthy donor and one patient per experiment, so that batch effects were minimized.

The chain employs TRBV5-1 and TRBJ1-1, with an unclear D gene assignment. This receptor was taken from a woman between 18 and 29 years old in good health. Material for sequencing was central memory CD4+ T cells from blood. Read as DNA, the sequence is TGCGCCAGCAGCTTGGGTCAGGCTGAAGCTTTCTTT. Its protein product is CASSLGQAEAFF.